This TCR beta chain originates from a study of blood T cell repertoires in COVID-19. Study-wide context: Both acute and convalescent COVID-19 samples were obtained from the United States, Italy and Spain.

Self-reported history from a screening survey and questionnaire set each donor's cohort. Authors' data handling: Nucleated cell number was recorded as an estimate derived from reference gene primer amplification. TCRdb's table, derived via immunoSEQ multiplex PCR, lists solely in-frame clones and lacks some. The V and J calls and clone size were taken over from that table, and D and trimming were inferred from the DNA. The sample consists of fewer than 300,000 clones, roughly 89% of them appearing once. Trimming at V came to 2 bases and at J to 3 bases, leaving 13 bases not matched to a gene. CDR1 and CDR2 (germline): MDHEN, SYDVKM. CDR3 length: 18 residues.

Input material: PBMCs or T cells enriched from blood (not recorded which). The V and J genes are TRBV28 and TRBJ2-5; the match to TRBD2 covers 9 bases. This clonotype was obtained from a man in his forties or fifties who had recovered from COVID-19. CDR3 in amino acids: CASSLNAGGPRGEETQYF. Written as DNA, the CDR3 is TGTGCCAGCAGTTTAAATGCGGGAGGGCCAAGGGGAGAAGAGACCCAGTACTTC.